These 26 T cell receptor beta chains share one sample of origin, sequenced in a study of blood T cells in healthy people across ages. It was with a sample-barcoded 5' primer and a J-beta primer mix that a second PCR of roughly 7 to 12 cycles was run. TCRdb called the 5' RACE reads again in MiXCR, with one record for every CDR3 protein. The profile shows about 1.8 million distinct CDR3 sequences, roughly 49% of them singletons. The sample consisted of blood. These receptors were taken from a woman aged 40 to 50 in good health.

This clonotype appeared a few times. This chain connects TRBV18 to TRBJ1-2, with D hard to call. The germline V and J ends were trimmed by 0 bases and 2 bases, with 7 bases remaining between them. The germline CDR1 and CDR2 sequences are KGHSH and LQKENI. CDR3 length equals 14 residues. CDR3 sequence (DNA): TGTGCCAGCTCACCACCAGGTGTCAACTATGGCTACACCTTC. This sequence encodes CASSPPGVNYGYTF.

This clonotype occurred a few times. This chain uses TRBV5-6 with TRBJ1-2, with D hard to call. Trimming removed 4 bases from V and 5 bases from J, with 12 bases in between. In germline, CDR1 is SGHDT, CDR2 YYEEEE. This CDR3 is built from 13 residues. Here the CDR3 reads CASSIEPPYGYTF. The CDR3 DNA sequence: TGTGCCAGCAGCATTGAACCACCTTATGGCTACACCTTC.

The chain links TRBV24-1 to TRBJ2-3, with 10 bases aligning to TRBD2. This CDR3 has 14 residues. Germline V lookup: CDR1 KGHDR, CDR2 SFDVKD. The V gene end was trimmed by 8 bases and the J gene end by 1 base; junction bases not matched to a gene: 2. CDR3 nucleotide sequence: TGTGCCACCAATAGCGGGGGGCGCACAGATACGCAGTATTTT. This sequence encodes CATNSGGRTDTQYF.

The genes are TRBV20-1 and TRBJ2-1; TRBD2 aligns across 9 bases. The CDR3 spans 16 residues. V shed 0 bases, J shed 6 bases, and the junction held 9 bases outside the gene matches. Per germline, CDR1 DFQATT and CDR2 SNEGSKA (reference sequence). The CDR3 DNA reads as TGCAGTGCTAGAGATCCCGCGGGAGGGATACGCAATGAGCAGTTCTTC. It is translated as CSARDPAGGIRNEQFF.

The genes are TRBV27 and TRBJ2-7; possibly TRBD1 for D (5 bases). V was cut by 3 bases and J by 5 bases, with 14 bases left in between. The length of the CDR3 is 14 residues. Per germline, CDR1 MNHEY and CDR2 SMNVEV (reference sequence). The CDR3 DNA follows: TGTGCCAGCAGTTTCCATTCCAGGGAAGACGAGCAGTACTTC. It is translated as CASSFHSREDEQYF.

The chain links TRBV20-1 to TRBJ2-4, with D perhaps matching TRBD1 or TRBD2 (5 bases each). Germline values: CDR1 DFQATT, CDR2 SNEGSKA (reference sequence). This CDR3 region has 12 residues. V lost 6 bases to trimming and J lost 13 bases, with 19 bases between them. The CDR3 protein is CSASEGLGEQYF. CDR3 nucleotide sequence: TGCAGTGCAAGTGAGGGGCTGGGGGAGCAGTACTTC.

CDR3 nucleotides: TGTGCCAGCAGTCCCAGTAGCGGGCGATACTACGAGCAGTACTTC. It codes for CASSPSSGRYYEQYF. The chain is built from TRBV2 and TRBJ2-4, with 7 nucleotides matching TRBD2. The DNA end is more similar to TRBJ2-7, so the J call may be wrong. The CDR3 extends over 15 amino acids. Looked up from germline, CDR1 is SNHLY and CDR2 is FYNNEI.

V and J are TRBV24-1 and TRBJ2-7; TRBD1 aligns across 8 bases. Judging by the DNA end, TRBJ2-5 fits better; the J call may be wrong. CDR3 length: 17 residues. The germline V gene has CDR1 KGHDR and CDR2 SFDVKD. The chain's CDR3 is CATSDSRGQGFQETQYF. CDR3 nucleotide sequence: TGTGCCACCAGTGACTCGAGAGGACAGGGATTTCAAGAGACCCAGTACTTC.

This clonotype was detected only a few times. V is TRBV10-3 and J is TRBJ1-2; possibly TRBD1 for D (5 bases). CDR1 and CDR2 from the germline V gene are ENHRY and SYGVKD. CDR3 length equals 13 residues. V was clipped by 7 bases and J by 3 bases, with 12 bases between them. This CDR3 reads CAINSRDDYGYTF. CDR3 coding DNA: TGTGCCATCAACTCTCGGGACGACTATGGCTACACCTTC.

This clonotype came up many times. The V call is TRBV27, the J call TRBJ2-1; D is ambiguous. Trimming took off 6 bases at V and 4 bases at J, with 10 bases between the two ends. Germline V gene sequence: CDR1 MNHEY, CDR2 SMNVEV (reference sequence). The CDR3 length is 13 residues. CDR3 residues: CASSLDIYNEQFF. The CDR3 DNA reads TGTGCCAGCAGCTTAGACATTTACAATGAGCAGTTCTTC.

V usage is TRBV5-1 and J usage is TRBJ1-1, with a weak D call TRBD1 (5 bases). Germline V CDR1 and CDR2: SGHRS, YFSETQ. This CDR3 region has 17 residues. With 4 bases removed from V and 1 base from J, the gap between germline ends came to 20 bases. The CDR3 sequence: CASSPPLTDPPNTEAFF. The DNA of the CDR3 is TGCGCCAGCAGCCCCCCCTTGACAGACCCCCCGAACACTGAAGCTTTCTTT.

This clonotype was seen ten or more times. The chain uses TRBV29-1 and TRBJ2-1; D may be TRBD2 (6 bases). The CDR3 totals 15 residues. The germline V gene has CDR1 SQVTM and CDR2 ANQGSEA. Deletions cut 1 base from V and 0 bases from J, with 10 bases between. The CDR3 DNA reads TGCAGCGTTGAAGCGGAAGCGGGCTCCTACAATGAGCAGTTCTTC. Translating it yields CSVEAEAGSYNEQFF.

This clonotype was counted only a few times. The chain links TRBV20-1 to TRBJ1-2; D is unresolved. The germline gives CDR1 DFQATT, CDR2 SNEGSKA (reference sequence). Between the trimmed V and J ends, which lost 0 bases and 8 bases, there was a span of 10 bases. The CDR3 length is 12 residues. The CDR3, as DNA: TGCAGTGCTAGAGACGAGCACGGGGGCTACACCTTC. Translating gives CSARDEHGGYTF.

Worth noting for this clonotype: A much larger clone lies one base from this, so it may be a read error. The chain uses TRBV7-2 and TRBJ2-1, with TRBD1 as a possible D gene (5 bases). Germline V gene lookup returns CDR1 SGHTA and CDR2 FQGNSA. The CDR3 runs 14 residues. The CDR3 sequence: CASSQGRSYSEQFF. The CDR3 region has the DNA TGTGCCAGCAGCCAGGGTCGGTCCTACAGTGAGCAGTTCTTC.

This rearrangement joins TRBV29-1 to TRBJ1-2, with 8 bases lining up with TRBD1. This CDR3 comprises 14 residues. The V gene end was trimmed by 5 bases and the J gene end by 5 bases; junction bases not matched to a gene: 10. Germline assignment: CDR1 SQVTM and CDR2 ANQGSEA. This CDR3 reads CSVLTGEGLYGYTF. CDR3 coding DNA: TGCAGCGTTTTGACAGGGGAAGGGTTGTATGGCTACACCTTC.

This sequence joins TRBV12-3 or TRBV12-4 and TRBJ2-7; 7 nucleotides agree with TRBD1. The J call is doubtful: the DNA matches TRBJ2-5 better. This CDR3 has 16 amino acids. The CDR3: CASSLGGGEQEETQYF. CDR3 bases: TGTGCCAGCAGTTTAGGAGGGGGCGAGCAGGAGGAGACCCAGTACTTC.

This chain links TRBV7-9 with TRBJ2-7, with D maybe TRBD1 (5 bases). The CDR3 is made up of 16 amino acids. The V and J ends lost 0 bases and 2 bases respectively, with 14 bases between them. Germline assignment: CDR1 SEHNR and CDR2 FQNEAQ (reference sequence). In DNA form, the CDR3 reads TGTGCCAGCAGCTTAGCAAACAGGCGCGCCCCCTACGAGCAGTACTTC. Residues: CASSLANRRAPYEQYF.

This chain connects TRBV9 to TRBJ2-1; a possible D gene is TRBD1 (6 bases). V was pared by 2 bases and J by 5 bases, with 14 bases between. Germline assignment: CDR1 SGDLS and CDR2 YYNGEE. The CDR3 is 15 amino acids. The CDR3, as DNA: TGTGCCAGCAGCGTCCTCGGGACATACAACAATGAGCAGTTCTTC. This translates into CASSVLGTYNNEQFF.

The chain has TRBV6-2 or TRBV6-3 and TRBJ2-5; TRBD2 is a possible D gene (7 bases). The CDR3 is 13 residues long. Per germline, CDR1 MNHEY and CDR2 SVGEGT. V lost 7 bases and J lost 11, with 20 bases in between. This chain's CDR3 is CASKGGLNNEQYF. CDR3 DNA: TGTGCCAGCAAGGGGGGGTTAAACAATGAGCAGTACTTC.

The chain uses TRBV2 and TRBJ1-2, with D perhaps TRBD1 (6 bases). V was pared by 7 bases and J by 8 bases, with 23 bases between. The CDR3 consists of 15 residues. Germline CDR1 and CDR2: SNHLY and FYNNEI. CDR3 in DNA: TGTGCCAGCACCAAACAAGGTCCAGGGGCGCGAGGCTACACCTTC. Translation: CASTKQGPGARGYTF.

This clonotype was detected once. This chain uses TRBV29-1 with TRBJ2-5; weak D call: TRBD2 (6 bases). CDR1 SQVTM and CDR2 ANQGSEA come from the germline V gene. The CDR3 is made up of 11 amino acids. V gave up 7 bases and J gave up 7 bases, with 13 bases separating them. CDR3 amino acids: CSGDQAGTQYF. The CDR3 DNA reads TGCAGCGGCGACCAAGCGGGGACCCAGTACTTC.

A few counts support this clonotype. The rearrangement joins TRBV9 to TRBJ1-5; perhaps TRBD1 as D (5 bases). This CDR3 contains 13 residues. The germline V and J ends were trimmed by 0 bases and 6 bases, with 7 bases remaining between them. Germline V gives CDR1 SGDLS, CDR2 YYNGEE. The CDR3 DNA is TGTGCCAGCAGCGTAGGAGGGGTTCAGCCCCAGCATTTT. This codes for CASSVGGVQPQHF. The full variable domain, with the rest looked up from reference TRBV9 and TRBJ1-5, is DSGVTQTPKHLITATGQRVTLRCSPRSGDLSVYWYQQSLDQGLQFLIQYYNGEERAKGNILERFSAQQFPDLHSELNLSSLELGDSALYFCASSVGGVQPQHFGDGTRLSIL.

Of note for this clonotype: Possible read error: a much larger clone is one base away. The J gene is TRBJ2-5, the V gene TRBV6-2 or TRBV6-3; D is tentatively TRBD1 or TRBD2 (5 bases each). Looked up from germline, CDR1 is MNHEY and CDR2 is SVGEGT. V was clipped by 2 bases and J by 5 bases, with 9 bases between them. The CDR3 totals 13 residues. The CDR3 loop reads CASSYEGTETQYF. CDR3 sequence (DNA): TGTGCCAGCAGTTACGAGGGGACGGAGACCCAGTACTTC.

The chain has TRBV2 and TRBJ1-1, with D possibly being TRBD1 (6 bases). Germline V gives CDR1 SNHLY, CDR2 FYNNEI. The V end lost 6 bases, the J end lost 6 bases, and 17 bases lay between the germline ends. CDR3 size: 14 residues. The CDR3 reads CASRVPGQLAEAFF. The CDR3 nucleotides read TGTGCCAGCAGAGTACCGGGACAACTCGCTGAAGCTTTCTTT.

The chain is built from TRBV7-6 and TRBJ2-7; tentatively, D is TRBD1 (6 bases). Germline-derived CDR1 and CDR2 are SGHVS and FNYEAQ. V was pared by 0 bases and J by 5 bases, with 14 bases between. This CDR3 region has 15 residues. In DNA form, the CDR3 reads TGTGCCAGCAGCTTAGCAACCAGGGGTACAGACGAGCAGTACTTC. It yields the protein CASSLATRGTDEQYF.

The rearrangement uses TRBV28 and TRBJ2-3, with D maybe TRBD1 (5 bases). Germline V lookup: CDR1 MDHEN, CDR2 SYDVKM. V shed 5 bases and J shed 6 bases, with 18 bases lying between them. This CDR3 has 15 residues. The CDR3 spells CASSLSDTVTDTQYF. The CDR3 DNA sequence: TGTGCCAGCAGTCTCTCGGACACCGTCACCGATACGCAGTATTTT.